A single sample gave rise to the 6 T cell receptor beta chains below, sequenced in a study of blood T cell repertoires in COVID-19. Profiling relied on immunoSEQ multiplex PCR, and the TCRdb table lists in-frame clones only, not all of them. The sample contains around 160,000 clones, approximately 91% of which appear only once. Sequencing was performed on peripheral blood. All receptors derive from a man younger than 30 with acute or convalescent COVID-19.

This clone was picked up one time. Different DNA sequences within this sample yield the same CDR3. The genes are TRBV5-5 and TRBJ2-7; the match to TRBD2 covers 7 bases. Germline V gives CDR1 SGHKS, CDR2 YYEKEE (reference sequence). The V and J ends lost 1 base and 4 bases, in that order; junction bases with no gene match: 5. This CDR3 has 14 residues. The CDR3 DNA is TGTGCCAGCAGCTTGATAGGCGGGGGATACGAGCAGTACTTC. Protein product: CASSLIGGGYEQYF.

The chain has TRBV18 and TRBJ1-2; weak D call: TRBD1 (6 bases). CDR1 and CDR2 (germline): KGHSH, LQKENI. V gave up 6 bases and J gave up 3 bases, with 14 bases separating them. The CDR3 is 14 residues long. CDR3 in DNA: TGTGCCAGCTCCCCCTCGGACAGTGACTATGGCTACACCTTC. It specifies CASSPSDSDYGYTF.

The chain recombines TRBV5-4 with TRBJ1-4; D call uncertain. The V and J ends lost 4 bases and 2 bases respectively, with 21 bases between them. CDR1 is SGHNT and CDR2 is YYREEE in the germline V gene (reference sequence). The CDR3 has 18 residues. CDR3 protein: CASSPHPLGDYTNEKLFF. CDR3 in DNA: TGTGCCAGCAGCCCCCACCCTCTCGGGGATTACACTAATGAAAAACTGTTTTTT.

The rearrangement uses TRBV30 and TRBJ1-2, with D unresolved. Deletions cut 3 bases from V and 4 bases from J, with 9 bases between. The germline V gene has CDR1 GTSNPN and CDR2 SVGIG (reference sequence). This CDR3 contains 12 residues. CDR3 bases: TGTGCCTGGAGGGGCAGGCTCTATGGCTACACCTTC. This gives the protein CAWRGRLYGYTF.

The chain recombines TRBV25-1 with TRBJ2-7; TRBD1 agrees at 12 bases. V was clipped by 4 bases and J by 7 bases; unmatched bases: 8. The CDR3 contains 15 residues. Germline CDR1 reads MGHDK; CDR2 reads SYGVNS. For the CDR3, the DNA is TGTGCCAGCAGTGTCCGGGACAGGGGGCCCGGTGAGCAGTACTTC. This gives the protein CASSVRDRGPGEQYF.

The V and J genes are TRBV7-8 and TRBJ2-7; 7 bases fit TRBD2. The CDR3 runs to 14 residues. CDR1 is SGHVS, CDR2 FQNEAQ, per germline. With V trimmed by 3 bases and J by 2 bases, 4 bases remained unmatched. The CDR3 region is CASSLRGSTYEQYF. The CDR3 bases are TGTGCCAGCAGCTTGCGGGGGTCCACCTACGAGCAGTACTTC.